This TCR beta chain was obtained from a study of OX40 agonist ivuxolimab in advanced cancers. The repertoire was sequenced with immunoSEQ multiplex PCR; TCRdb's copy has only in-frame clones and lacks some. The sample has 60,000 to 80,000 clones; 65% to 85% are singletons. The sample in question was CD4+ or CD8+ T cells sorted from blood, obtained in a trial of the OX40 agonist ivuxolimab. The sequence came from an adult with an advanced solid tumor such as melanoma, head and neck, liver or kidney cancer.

The CDR3 DNA follows: TGTGCCAGCAGCTTAGCCCTGGACAGTTTAGGAAACACCATATATTTT. Its translation: CASSLALDSLGNTIYF. The J gene is TRBJ1-3, the V gene TRBV11-2; D perhaps matches TRBD1 (6 bases). The V end lost 1 base, the J end lost 4 bases, and 14 bases lay between the germline ends. The germline V gene has CDR1 SGHAT and CDR2 FQNNGV. This CDR3 is built from 16 residues.